This TCR beta chain was documented in a study of cytomegalovirus exposure and HLA in healthy donors. Germline V gene lookup returns CDR1 SQVTM and CDR2 ANQGSEA. The V and J ends lost 3 bases and 8 bases respectively, with 10 bases between them. This CDR3 is 11 amino acids long. In its sample, this clone was seen once. The PCR contained 60 Vbeta and 13 Jbeta primers. The data were produced by immunoSEQ multiplex PCR, yet TCRdb's version contains in-frame clones alone and is incomplete. The data show 140,000 or so clones, 70% to 85% seen once. Sequencing input: PBMCs. The chain employs TRBV29-1 and TRBJ1-1; D is uncertain. This clonotype originated in a male donor in good health and CMV-seronegative. The CDR3: CSVERPGEAFF. The DNA for the CDR3 is TGCAGCGTTGAGAGGCCGGGGGAAGCTTTCTTT.